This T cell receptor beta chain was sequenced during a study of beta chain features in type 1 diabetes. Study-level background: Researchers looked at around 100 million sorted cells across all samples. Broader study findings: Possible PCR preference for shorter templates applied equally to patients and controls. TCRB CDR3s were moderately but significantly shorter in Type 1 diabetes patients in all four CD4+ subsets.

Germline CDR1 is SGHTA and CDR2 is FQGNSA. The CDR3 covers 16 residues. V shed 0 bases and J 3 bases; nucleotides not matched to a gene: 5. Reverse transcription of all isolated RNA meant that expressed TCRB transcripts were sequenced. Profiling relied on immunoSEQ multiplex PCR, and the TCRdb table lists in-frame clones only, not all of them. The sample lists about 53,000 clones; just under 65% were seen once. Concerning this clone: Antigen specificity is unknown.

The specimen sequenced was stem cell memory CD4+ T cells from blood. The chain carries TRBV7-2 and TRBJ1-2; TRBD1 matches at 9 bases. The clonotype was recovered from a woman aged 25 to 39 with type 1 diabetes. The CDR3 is CASSLARTGDYYGYTF. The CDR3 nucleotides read TGTGCCAGCAGCTTAGCTCGGACAGGGGACTACTATGGCTACACCTTC.